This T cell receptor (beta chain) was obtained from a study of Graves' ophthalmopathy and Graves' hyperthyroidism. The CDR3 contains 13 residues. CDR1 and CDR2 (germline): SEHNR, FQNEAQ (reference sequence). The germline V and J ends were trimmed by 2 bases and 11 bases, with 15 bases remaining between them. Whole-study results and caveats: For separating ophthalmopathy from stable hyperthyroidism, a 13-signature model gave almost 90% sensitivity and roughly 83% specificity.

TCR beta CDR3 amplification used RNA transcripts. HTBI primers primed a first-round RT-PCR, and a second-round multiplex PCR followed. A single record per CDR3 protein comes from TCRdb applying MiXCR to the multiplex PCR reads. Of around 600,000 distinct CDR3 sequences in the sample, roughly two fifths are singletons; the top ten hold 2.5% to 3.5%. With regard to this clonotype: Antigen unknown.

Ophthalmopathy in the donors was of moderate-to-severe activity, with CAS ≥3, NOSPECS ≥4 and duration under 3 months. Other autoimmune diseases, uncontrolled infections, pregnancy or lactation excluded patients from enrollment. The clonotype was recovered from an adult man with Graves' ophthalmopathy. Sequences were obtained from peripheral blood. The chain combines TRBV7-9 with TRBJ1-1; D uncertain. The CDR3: CASSLSSGYRAFF. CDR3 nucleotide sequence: TGTGCCAGCAGCTTAAGTAGCGGTTATAGGGCTTTCTTT.